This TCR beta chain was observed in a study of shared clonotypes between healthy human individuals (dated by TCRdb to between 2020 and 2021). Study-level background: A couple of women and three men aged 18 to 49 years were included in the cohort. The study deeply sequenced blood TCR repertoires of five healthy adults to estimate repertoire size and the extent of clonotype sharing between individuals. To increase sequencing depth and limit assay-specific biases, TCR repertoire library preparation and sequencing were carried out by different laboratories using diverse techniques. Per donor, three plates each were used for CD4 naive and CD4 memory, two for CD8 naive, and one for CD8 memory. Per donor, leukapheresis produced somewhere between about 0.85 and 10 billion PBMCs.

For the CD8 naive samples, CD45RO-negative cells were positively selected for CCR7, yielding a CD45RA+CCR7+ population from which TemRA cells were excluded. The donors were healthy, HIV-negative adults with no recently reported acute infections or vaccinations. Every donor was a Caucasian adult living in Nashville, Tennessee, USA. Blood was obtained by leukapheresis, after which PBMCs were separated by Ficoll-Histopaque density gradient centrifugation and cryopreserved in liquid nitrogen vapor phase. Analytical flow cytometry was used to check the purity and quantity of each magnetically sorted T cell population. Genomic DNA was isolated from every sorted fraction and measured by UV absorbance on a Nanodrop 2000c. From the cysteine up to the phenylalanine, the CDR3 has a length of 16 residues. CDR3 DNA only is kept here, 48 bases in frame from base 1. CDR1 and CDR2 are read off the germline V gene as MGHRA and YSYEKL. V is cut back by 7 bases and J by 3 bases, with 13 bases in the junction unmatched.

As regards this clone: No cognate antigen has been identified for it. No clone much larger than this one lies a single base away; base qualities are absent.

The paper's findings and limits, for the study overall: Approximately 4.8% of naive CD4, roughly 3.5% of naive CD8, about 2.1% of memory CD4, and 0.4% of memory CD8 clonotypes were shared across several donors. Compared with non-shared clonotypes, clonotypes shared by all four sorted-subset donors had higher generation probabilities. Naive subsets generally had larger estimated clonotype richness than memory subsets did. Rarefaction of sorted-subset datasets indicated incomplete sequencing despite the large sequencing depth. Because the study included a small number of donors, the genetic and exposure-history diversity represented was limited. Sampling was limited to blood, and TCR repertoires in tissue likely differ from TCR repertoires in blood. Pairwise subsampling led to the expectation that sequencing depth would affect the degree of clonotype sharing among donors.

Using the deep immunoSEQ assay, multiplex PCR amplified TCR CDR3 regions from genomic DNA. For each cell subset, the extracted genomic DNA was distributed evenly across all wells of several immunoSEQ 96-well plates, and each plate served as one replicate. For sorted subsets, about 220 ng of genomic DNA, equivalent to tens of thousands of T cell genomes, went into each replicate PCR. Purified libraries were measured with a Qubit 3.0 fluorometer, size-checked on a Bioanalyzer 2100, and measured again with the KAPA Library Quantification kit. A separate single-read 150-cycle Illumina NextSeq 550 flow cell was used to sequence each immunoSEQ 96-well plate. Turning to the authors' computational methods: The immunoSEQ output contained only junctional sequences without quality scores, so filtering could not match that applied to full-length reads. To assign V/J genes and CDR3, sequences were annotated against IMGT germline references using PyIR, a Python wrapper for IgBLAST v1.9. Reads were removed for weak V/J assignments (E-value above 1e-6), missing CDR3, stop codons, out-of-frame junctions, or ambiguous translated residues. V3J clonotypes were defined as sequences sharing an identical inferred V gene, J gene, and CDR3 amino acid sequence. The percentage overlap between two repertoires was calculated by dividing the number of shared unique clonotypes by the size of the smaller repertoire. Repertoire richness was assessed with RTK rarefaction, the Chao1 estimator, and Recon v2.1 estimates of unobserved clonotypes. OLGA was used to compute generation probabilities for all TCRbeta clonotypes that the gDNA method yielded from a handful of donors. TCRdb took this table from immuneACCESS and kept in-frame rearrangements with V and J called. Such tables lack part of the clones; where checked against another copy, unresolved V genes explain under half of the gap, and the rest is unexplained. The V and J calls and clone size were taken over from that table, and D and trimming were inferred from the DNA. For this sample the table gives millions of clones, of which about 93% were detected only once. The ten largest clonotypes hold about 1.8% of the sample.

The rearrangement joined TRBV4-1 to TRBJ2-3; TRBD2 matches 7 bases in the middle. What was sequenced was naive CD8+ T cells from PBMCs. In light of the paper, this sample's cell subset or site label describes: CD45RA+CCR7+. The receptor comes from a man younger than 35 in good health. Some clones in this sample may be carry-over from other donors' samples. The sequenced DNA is TGCGCCAGCAAACAAAATCCTCTAGCGGATACAGATACGCAGTATTTT. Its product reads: CASKQNPLADTDTQYF.